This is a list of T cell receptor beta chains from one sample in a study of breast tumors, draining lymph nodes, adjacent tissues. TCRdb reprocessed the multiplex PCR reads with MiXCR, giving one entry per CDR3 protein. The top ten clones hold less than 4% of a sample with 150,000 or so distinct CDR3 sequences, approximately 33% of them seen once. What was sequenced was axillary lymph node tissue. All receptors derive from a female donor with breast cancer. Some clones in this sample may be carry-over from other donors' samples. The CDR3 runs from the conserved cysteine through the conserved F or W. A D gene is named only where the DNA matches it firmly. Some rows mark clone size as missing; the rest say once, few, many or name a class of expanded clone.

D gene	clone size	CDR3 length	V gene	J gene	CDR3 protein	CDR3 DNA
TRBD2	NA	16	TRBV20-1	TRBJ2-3	CSAREGTSGQRDTQYF	TGCAGTGCTAGAGAGGGGACTAGCGGGCAGCGAGATACGCAGTATTTT
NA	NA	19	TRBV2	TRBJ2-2	CASSEIRGAYEQYFGELFF	NA
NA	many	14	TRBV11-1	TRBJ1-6	CASSLAVAGSPLHF	TGTGCCAGCAGCTTAGCGGTGGCCGGTTCACCCCTCCACTTT
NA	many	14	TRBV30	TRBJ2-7	CAWSAPAVTYEQYF	TGTGCCTGGAGTGCACCAGCGGTTACCTACGAGCAGTACTTC
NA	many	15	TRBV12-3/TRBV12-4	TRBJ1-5	CASSLVGQIDQPQHF	TGTGCCAGCAGTTTAGTGGGGCAGATCGATCAGCCCCAGCATTTT
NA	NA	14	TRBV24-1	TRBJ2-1	CATSDFGGRNEQFF	TGTGCCACCAGTGATTTTGGGGGCAGAAATGAGCAGTTCTTC
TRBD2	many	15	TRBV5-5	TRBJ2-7	CASSLTSGFTNEQYF	TGTGCCAGCAGCCTTACTAGCGGGTTTACCAACGAGCAGTACTTC
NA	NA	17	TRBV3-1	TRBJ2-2	CASSQLGRGARTGELFF	TGTGCCAGCAGCCAACTAGGGCGAGGGGCTCGGACCGGGGAGCTGTTTTTT
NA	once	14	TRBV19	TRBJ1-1	CASSIRHMNTEAFF	TGTGCCAGTAGTATCAGACACATGAACACTGAAGCTTTCTTT
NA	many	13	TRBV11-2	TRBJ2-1	CASSSNRGYREFF	TGTGCCAGCAGCTCGAATCGAGGATATAGGGAGTTCTTC
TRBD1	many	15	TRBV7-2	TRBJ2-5	CASSPGTGVRGTQYF	TGTGCCAGCAGCCCCGGGACAGGGGTGAGAGGGACCCAGTACTTC
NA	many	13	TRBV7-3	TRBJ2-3	CASSSGRTDTQYF	TGTGCCAGCAGCTCGGGCAGGACAGATACGCAGTATTTT
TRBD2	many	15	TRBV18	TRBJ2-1	CASSPPGTSMNEQFF	TGTGCCAGCTCACCACCCGGGACTAGCATGAATGAGCAGTTCTTC
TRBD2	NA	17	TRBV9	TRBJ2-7	CASSVQRGGPLSSEQYF	TGTGCCAGCAGCGTACAGCGGGGGGGCCCACTTTCCTCCGAGCAGTACTTC
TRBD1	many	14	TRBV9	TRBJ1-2	CASSVDRGIGGYTF	TGTGCCAGCAGCGTCGACAGGGGGATTGGTGGCTACACCTTC
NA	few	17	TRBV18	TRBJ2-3	CASSPPKYGTPTDTQYF	TGTGCCAGCTCACCGCCAAAGTATGGGACTCCCACAGATACGCAGTATTTT
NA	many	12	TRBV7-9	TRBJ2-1	CASSFQEQGKFF	TGTGCCAGCAGCTTTCAAGAACAGGGAAAGTTCTTC
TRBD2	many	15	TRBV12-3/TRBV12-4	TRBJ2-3	CASTRLAGGTDTQYF	TGTGCCAGCACTAGACTAGCGGGGGGCACAGATACGCAGTATTTT
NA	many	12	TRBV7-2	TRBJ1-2	CASSARSSGYTF	TGTGCCAGCAGCGCTAGGTCCTCAGGCTACACCTTC
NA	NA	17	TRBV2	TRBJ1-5	CASSLGAAWISNQPQHF	TGTGCCAGCAGTCTAGGGGCGGCCTGGATAAGCAATCAGCCCCAGCATTTT
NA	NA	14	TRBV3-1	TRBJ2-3	CASPPRWSTDTQYF	TGTGCCAGCCCCCCCAGGTGGAGCACAGATACGCAGTATTTT
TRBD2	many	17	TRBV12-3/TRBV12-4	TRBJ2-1	CASSHPYTLADYNEQFF	TGTGCCAGCAGCCACCCATATACGCTAGCGGACTACAATGAGCAGTTCTTC
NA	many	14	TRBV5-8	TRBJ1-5	CASSLGRGGHPQHF	TGTGCCAGCAGCTTGGGGCGGGGCGGGCACCCCCAGCATTTT
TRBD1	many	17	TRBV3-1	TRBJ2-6	CASSRRTGNSGANVLTF	TGTGCCAGCAGTCGACGGACAGGGAACTCTGGGGCCAACGTCCTGACTTTC
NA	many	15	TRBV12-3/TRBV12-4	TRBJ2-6	CASQDGSSGANVLTF	TGTGCCAGCCAGGACGGAAGCTCTGGGGCCAACGTCCTGACTTTC